This TCR beta chain was captured by sequencing in a study of neurological immune-mediated disorders. The CDR3 covers 16 residues. The V segment lost 5 bases and the J segment 0 bases; nucleotides outside the gene matches: 5. The germline CDR1 and CDR2 sequences are SNHLY and FYNNEI. The cDNA was synthesized by 5'RACE incorporating 10-nucleotide random UMIs. The authors obtained over 160 million TCR-beta sequences from 15-18 subjects per sequencing run. TCRdb reprocessed the 5' RACE reads via MiXCR and lists one record per CDR3 protein. The table includes 15,000 to 20,000 distinct CDR3 sequences, under 15% detected once. Notes on the study in general: No sharing of CDR3 amino acid sequences was observed among expanded clones across subjects, suggesting private repertoires in all groups.

The starting material, 2 million PBMCs stored at -80 C, gave rise to the unsorted libraries. This clonotype was recorded many times. The antigen is not known. Sample: PBMCs. V and J are TRBV2 and TRBJ1-2; 11 positions agree with TRBD1. The receptor was isolated from a man in his sixties with HTLV-1-associated myelopathy (HAM/TSP). This CDR3 is CASSSGTGGPNYGYTF. The CDR3 region has the DNA TGTGCCAGCAGTTCCGGGACAGGGGGGCCTAACTATGGCTACACCTTC.